This TCR beta chain was documented in a study of T cells in Graves' hyperthyroidism and ophthalmopathy. General study points: The model forecast ophthalmopathy, anticipating it by a median about 7 months before onset. Ophthalmopathy was separated from stable hyperthyroidism by a 13 V-J model. Within blood appeared most thyroid clonotypes that had expanded above 0.001.

In this sample, this clonotype turned up many times. As yet, its antigen is unknown. Exclusion of a patient resulted from uncontrolled infection, other autoimmune disease, pregnancy or lactation. CDR3 size: 13 residues. In germline, CDR1 is SGHAT, CDR2 FQNNGV. Between the trimmed V and J ends, which lost 4 bases and 5 bases, there was a span of 11 bases. Template material for amplifying TCR beta CDR3 regions consisted of RNA transcripts. The HTBI primer set served for first-round RT-PCR of the TCR CDR3. MiXCR, applied by TCRdb to the multiplex PCR reads, yields one record per CDR3 protein. Altogether roughly 500,000 distinct CDR3 sequences are present, 40% to 50% being singletons, with the ten largest covering 44%.

V is TRBV11-2 and J is TRBJ2-5; D ambiguous. Source material: peripheral blood or thyroid tissue (not recorded which). The receptor comes from an adult woman with Graves' disease, either hyperthyroidism or ophthalmopathy (not recorded which). CDR3 region: CASSSGRRETQYF. In nucleotides, the CDR3 is TGTGCCAGCAGCTCCGGCCGGCGGGAGACCCAGTACTTC.